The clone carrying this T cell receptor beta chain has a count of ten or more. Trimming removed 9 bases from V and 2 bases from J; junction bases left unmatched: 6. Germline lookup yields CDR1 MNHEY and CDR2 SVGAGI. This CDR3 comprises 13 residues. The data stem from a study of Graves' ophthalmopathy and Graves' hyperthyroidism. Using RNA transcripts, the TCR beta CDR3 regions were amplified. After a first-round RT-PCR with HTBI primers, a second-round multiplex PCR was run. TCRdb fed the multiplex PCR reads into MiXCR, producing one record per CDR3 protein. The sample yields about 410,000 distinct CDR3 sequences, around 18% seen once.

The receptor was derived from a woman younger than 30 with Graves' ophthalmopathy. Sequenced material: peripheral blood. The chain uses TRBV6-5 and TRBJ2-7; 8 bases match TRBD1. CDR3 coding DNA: TGTGCCAGTGTGCAGGACAGGGCCTACGAGCAGTACTTC. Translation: CASVQDRAYEQYF.